Following are 26 T cell receptor beta chains from one sample sequenced in a study of T-cell reconstitution after alpha-beta-depleted transplantation in children. The TCRbeta library incorporated unique molecular identifiers. From the PCR reads, TCRdb called clonotypes with MiXCR, one entry per CDR3 protein. Counted here are hundreds of thousands of distinct CDR3 sequences, approximately 15% occurring once; the ten biggest clones make up about 39%. Sequencing was performed on PBMCs, mostly from graft donor cells, taken 360 days after TCRalphabeta/CD19-depleted stem cell transplant. Every receptor here comes from a male patient between 2 and 10 years old who had a stem cell transplant for acute lymphoblastic leukemia, so the T cells may come from the graft donor.

The CDR3 coding sequence is TGCGCCAGCAGCGAAAGTGTGACCCAGTACTTC. Translation gives CASSESVTQYF. The chain uses TRBV10-2 and TRBJ2-5; D is ambiguous. CDR3 length: 11 amino acids. The V and J ends lost 6 bases and 7 bases respectively, with 9 bases between them. CDR1 and CDR2 (germline): WSHSY, SAAADI.

This clonotype was seen only a few times. The V gene is TRBV12-3 or TRBV12-4, the J gene TRBJ2-7, with a tentative D call TRBD2 (5 bases). Deletions cut 5 bases from V and 3 bases from J, with 17 bases between. The CDR3 sequence is 15 residues long. This chain's CDR3 is CASSPGLATDYEQYF. CDR3 nucleotides: TGTGCCAGCAGTCCCGGGCTAGCTACCGACTACGAGCAGTACTTC.

The V call is TRBV28, the J call TRBJ2-3; 7 bases map to TRBD2. Germline CDR1 and CDR2: MDHEN and SYDVKM. This CDR3 has 17 residues. J lost 1 base, V lost 2 bases, and 9 bases had no gene match. CDR3 sequence reads: CASSLSLGGRGTDTQYF. The CDR3 DNA follows: TGTGCCAGCAGTTTAAGCTTGGGGGGGAGGGGCACAGATACGCAGTATTTT. The variable domain in full, with the rest retrieved from reference TRBV28 and TRBJ2-3, is DVKVTQSSRYLVKRTGEKVFLECVQDMDHENMFWYRQDPGLGLRLIYFSYDVKMKEKGDIPEGYSVSREKKERFSLILESASTNQTSMYLCASSLSLGGRGTDTQYFGPGTRLTVL.

The chain employs TRBV27 and TRBJ2-3; TRBD2 matches 11 bases. CDR3 length: 16 amino acids. J lost 1 base, V lost 6 bases, and 6 bases had no gene match. Germline CDR1 reads MNHEY; CDR2 reads SMNVEV (reference sequence). CDR3 DNA sequence: TGTGCCAGCAGACTTCAACTAGCGGGGGGCACAGATACGCAGTATTTT. Translated: CASRLQLAGGTDTQYF.

This clonotype was counted between two and nine times. V gene TRBV12-3 or TRBV12-4 combines with J gene TRBJ2-7, with D possibly being TRBD1 (6 bases). The V end lost 5 bases, the J end lost 5 bases, and 19 bases lay between the germline ends. The CDR3 spans 15 residues. CDR3 DNA: TGTGCCAGCAGTCCCCGGACAGCCCGCGGAGACGAGCAGTACTTC. It specifies CASSPRTARGDEQYF.

V and J are TRBV12-3 or TRBV12-4 and TRBJ2-7; 7 nucleotides line up with TRBD1. This CDR3 is built from 15 residues. With 4 bases clipped from V and 0 bases from J, the junction kept 6 bases outside the gene matches. The CDR3 is CASSSYRGPSYEQYF. CDR3 nucleotide sequence: TGTGCCAGCAGTTCGTACAGGGGTCCCTCCTACGAGCAGTACTTC.

This clonotype has only a few counts. The chain uses TRBV12-3 or TRBV12-4 and TRBJ1-6; D is uncertain. The CDR3 runs to 13 residues. The ends were cut back, 2 bases at V and 7 bases at J, with 6 bases in the middle. The CDR3 spells CASSLNSNSPLHF. CDR3 coding DNA: TGTGCCAGCAGTTTAAACAGCAATTCACCCCTCCACTTT.

The CDR3 DNA reads as TGCGCCAGCAGCTTGGGAGGACAGGGTTTTAGGAACACTGAAGCTTTCTTT. As protein: CASSLGGQGFRNTEAFF. The chain joins TRBV5-1 to TRBJ1-1; TRBD1 matches at 8 bases. CDR1 and CDR2 from the germline V gene are SGHRS and YFSETQ. The CDR3 spans 17 residues. Losses at the gene ends were 0 bases for V and 1 base for J; bases not matched to a gene: 8. The full variable domain, with the rest looked up from reference TRBV5-1 and TRBJ1-1, is KAGVTQTPRYLIKTRGQQVTLSCSPISGHRSVSWYQQTPGQGLQFLFEYFSETQRNKGNFPGRFSGRQFSNSRSEMNVSTLELGDSALYLCASSLGGQGFRNTEAFFGQGTRLTVV.

The chain recombines TRBV7-6 with TRBJ1-2; D unresolved. Germline values: CDR1 SGHVS, CDR2 FNYEAQ. V was trimmed by 7 bases and J by 0 bases, leaving 21 bases between them. The CDR3 length is 17 residues. The CDR3 is CASTPPVGPKANYGYTF. The CDR3 coding sequence is TGTGCCAGCACCCCCCCTGTGGGTCCCAAAGCTAACTATGGCTACACCTTC.

This clonotype has just a few counts. J is TRBJ2-1 and V is TRBV5-1; 8 bases agree with TRBD1. Germline-derived CDR1 and CDR2 are SGHRS and YFSETQ. V dropped 4 bases and J dropped 7; count of bases not matched to a gene: 10. CDR3 size: 15 residues. The CDR3 spells CASSPPVQGANEQFF. The CDR3 DNA reads TGCGCCAGCAGCCCCCCCGTTCAGGGGGCAAATGAGCAGTTCTTC.

The V and J genes are TRBV5-6 and TRBJ2-2, with a tentative D call TRBD2 (6 bases). Germline loops: CDR1 SGHDT, CDR2 YYEEEE. The CDR3 has 17 amino acids. V shed 0 bases and J shed 1 base, with 13 bases lying between them. The CDR3 here is CASSLERAGLNTGELFF. Written as DNA, the CDR3 is TGTGCCAGCAGCTTGGAACGCGCGGGGCTGAACACCGGGGAGCTGTTTTTT.

The table lists this clonotype with many counts. This chain links TRBV27 with TRBJ2-6; tentative D call: TRBD1 (6 bases). The V gene's germline CDR1 is MNHEY and CDR2 SMNVEV (reference sequence). Between the trimmed V and J ends, which lost 5 bases and 0 bases, there was a span of 11 bases. CDR3 length: 16 amino acids. Here the CDR3 reads CASSPWTVSGANVLTF. In nucleotides, the CDR3 is TGTGCCAGCAGTCCTTGGACAGTCTCTGGGGCCAACGTCCTGACTTTC.

This clonotype was counted only a few times. The CDR3 is CSAATSPQGFF. Here the CDR3 DNA reads TGCAGTGCTGCAACTAGTCCCCAGGGGTTCTTC. The chain joins TRBV20-1 to TRBJ2-1; D possibly matches TRBD1 or TRBD2 (5 bases each). The CDR3 consists of 11 residues. The germline V and J ends were trimmed by 5 bases and 15 bases, with 17 bases remaining between them. The germline gives CDR1 DFQATT, CDR2 SNEGSKA (reference sequence).

This chain connects TRBV20-1 to TRBJ2-3; 11 nucleotides agree with TRBD2. Trimming took 6 bases from V and 6 from J; bases not matched to a gene: 5. Germline values: CDR1 DFQATT, CDR2 SNEGSKA (reference sequence). The CDR3 covers 13 residues. Here the CDR3 reads CSAIASGGDTQYF. CDR3 DNA sequence: TGCAGTGCCATTGCTAGCGGGGGGGATACGCAGTATTTT.

This clonotype was picked up a small number of times. V is TRBV5-1 and J is TRBJ1-2; 7 nucleotides agree with TRBD1. Germline V gene data show CDR1 as SGHRS and CDR2 as YFSETQ. CDR3 length: 15 amino acids. Trimming removed 1 base from V and 6 bases from J; junction bases left unmatched: 9. Here the CDR3 DNA reads TGCGCCAGCAGCTTGAGGGTAGGGGGCTCGAATGGCTACACCTTC. Translated, it gives CASSLRVGGSNGYTF.

This chain connects TRBV12-3 or TRBV12-4 to TRBJ2-7, with D possibly being TRBD2 (6 bases). The CDR3 is made up of 12 amino acids. Trimming cost V 4 bases and J 3 bases, with 7 bases left between them. The CDR3 coding sequence is TGTGCCAGCAGTTCCGGGGGCTACGAGCAGTACTTC. Amino acid sequence: CASSSGGYEQYF.

The rearrangement joins TRBV5-5 to TRBJ1-2; unclear D gene. In germline, CDR1 is SGHKS, CDR2 YYEKEE (reference sequence). V was trimmed by 0 bases and J by 0 bases, leaving 6 bases between them. This CDR3 is 14 amino acids long. The chain's CDR3 is CASSLAPTNYGYTF. The CDR3 DNA is TGTGCCAGCAGCTTGGCCCCGACTAACTATGGCTACACCTTC.

The V gene is TRBV6-5, the J gene TRBJ1-5; D call uncertain. V was clipped by 4 bases and J by 7 bases, with 11 bases between them. The CDR3 runs to 13 residues. Germline V gene lookup returns CDR1 MNHEY and CDR2 SVGAGI. The CDR3 sequence is CASSWTFGQPQHF. In DNA form, the CDR3 reads TGTGCCAGCAGTTGGACGTTCGGACAGCCCCAGCATTTT.

This clonotype was seen only once. This chain connects TRBV6-6 to TRBJ1-5; tentatively, D is TRBD1 (6 bases). The V gene lost 5 bases and the J gene lost 3 bases, with 8 bases spanning the gap. Germline lookup yields CDR1 MNHNY and CDR2 SVGAGI (reference sequence). This CDR3 is built from 13 residues. Written as DNA, the CDR3 is TGTGCCAGCAGTACAGGGAACAATCAGCCCCAGCATTTT. Its translation: CASSTGNNQPQHF.

This clonotype was observed a few times. The J gene is TRBJ1-2, the V gene TRBV5-1; the match to TRBD1 covers 7 bases. V shed 7 bases, J shed 6 bases, and the junction held 12 bases outside the gene matches. Germline V lookup: CDR1 SGHRS, CDR2 YFSETQ. The CDR3 totals 14 residues. The CDR3: CASRGAGQAHGYTF. The CDR3 nucleotides read TGCGCCAGCCGGGGGGCAGGACAGGCCCATGGCTACACCTTC. The entire variable domain, with the rest obtained from reference TRBV5-1 and TRBJ1-2, is as follows: KAGVTQTPRYLIKTRGQQVTLSCSPISGHRSVSWYQQTPGQGLQFLFEYFSETQRNKGNFPGRFSGRQFSNSRSEMNVSTLELGDSALYLCASRGAGQAHGYTFGSGTRLTVV.

The table lists this clonotype with a few counts. The V call is TRBV5-5, the J call TRBJ1-5; TRBD1 matches 8 bases. The CDR3 totals 17 residues. V was pared by 0 bases and J by 4 bases, with 9 bases of the junction left unmatched. Germline V gene sequence: CDR1 SGHKS, CDR2 YYEKEE (reference sequence). Here the CDR3 reads CASSLGTGFDWNQPQHF. For the CDR3, the DNA is TGTGCCAGCAGCTTGGGGACAGGGTTTGATTGGAATCAGCCCCAGCATTTT.

This chain connects TRBV29-1 to TRBJ1-2; a possible D gene is TRBD1 (5 bases). Germline V gives CDR1 SQVTM, CDR2 ANQGSEA. This CDR3 has 14 amino acids. V lost 7 bases to trimming and J lost 3 bases, with 18 bases between them. The CDR3 nucleotides are TGCAGCGGAATCCTGGAAGGGGCTGACTATGGCTACACCTTC. It specifies CSGILEGADYGYTF.

J is TRBJ2-6 and V is TRBV14; D unclear. CDR3 length equals 17 residues. Trimming took off 0 bases at V and 0 bases at J, with 9 bases between the two ends. Germline CDR1 SGHDN, CDR2 FVKESK. CDR3 in amino acids: CASSQETEYSGANVLTF. DNA for the CDR3: TGTGCCAGCAGCCAAGAGACCGAATACTCTGGGGCCAACGTCCTGACTTTC.

There are a few counts of this clonotype. This chain joins TRBV29-1 and TRBJ2-3; D remains ambiguous. V was cut by 4 bases and J by 1 base, with 9 bases left in between. Germline CDR1 SQVTM, CDR2 ANQGSEA. The length of the CDR3 is 13 residues. CDR3 loop: CSVAPQGTDTQYF. The CDR3 DNA is TGCAGCGTTGCCCCGCAGGGCACAGATACGCAGTATTTT.

This clonotype was found many times. The CDR3 protein is CASRPDSNTEAFF. The CDR3 nucleotides are TGTGCCAGCAGACCCGACAGTAACACTGAAGCTTTCTTT. The V and J genes are TRBV7-8 and TRBJ1-1, with D tentatively TRBD1 (5 bases). The V and J ends lost 6 bases and 2 bases respectively, with 10 bases between them. The germline V gene encodes CDR1 SGHVS and CDR2 FQNEAQ. CDR3 length equals 13 residues.

V usage is TRBV4-2 and J usage is TRBJ1-1, with 11 bases lining up with TRBD1. CDR1 and CDR2 (germline): LGHNA, YNFKEQ. This CDR3 comprises 16 residues. The V segment lost 3 bases and the J segment 4 bases; nucleotides outside the gene matches: 7. The CDR3 is CASSQQTGTGGTEAFF. The CDR3 coding sequence is TGTGCCAGCAGCCAGCAGACCGGGACAGGGGGCACTGAAGCTTTCTTT.